The 14 T cell receptor beta chains in this list originate from one sample, sequenced in a study of shared clonotypes between healthy human individuals. TCRdb keeps only in-frame clones here, not all; method: immunoSEQ multiplex PCR. Seen here are about 2.2 million clones, 85% to 95% observed once, and the top ten hold 1.5% to 2%. The naive CD8 population came from CD45RO-negative cells selected for CCR7, without terminally differentiated effector memory CD45RA+ cells. The sample comprised naive CD8+ T cells from PBMCs. All receptors derive from a man younger than 35 in good health. Some clones in this sample may be carry-over from other donors' samples.

This chain uses TRBV27 with TRBJ2-7; D is uncertain. The V end lost 1 base, the J end lost 3 bases, and 16 bases lay between the germline ends. Germline CDR1 and CDR2: MNHEY and SMNVEV (reference sequence). The CDR3 runs to 16 residues. In DNA, the CDR3 is TGTGCCAGCAGTTTATTGGGAACCGGCGCTGGCTACGAGCAGTACTTC. It codes for CASSLLGTGAGYEQYF.

V gene TRBV15 combines with J gene TRBJ1-5; the D gene is possibly TRBD1 (5 bases). CDR1 and CDR2 from the germline V gene are LNHNV and YYDKDF (reference sequence). Deletions cut 4 bases from V and 0 bases from J, with 10 bases between. The length of the CDR3 is 15 residues. This chain's CDR3 is CATSKQANSNQPQHF. CDR3 DNA sequence: TGTGCCACCAGCAAACAGGCTAATAGCAATCAGCCCCAGCATTTT.

This clone was counted a few times. CDR3 in DNA: TGTGCCAGCAGCGTAGAAGCGGGAGTAGGCAATGAGCAGTTCTTC. It codes for CASSVEAGVGNEQFF. The V and J genes are TRBV9 and TRBJ2-1; TRBD2 agrees at 8 bases. CDR3 size: 15 residues. Germline V gene sequence: CDR1 SGDLS, CDR2 YYNGEE. V trimming: 0 bases; J trimming: 6 bases; junction bases outside the gene matches: 5.

J is TRBJ2-1 and V is TRBV7-8; maybe TRBD2 (6 bases). The V gene lost 2 bases and the J gene lost 10 bases, with 18 bases spanning the gap. The CDR3 extends over 15 amino acids. Germline assignment: CDR1 SGHVS and CDR2 FQNEAQ. The CDR3, as DNA: TGTGCCAGCAGCTTATCGGAGGGAGGAGTCCCCGAGCAGTTCTTC. This translates into CASSLSEGGVPEQFF. The variable domain in full, with the rest retrieved from reference TRBV7-8 and TRBJ2-1, is GAGVSQSPRYKVAKRGQDVALRCDPISGHVSLFWYQQALGQGPEFLTYFQNEAQLDKSGLPSDRFFAERPEGSVSTLKIQRTQQEDSAVYLCASSLSEGGVPEQFFGPGTRLTVL.

This clone showed up just once. The V call is TRBV7-8, the J call TRBJ1-5; D possibly corresponds to TRBD1 (6 bases). CDR3 length: 15 residues. Germline CDR1 reads SGHVS; CDR2 reads FQNEAQ. V shed 1 base and J shed 3 bases, with 10 bases lying between them. This chain's CDR3 is CASSLDEGVNQPQHF. CDR3 in DNA: TGTGCCAGCAGCTTAGATGAGGGGGTCAATCAGCCCCAGCATTTT.

J is TRBJ1-2 and V is TRBV19; no firm D call. The CDR3 consists of 15 residues. Germline loops: CDR1 LNHDA, CDR2 SQIVND (reference sequence). Deletions cut 3 bases from V and 7 bases from J, with 18 bases between. CDR3 nucleotides: TGTGCCAGTAGTATCGCGGGCCATCCGGCGGGTGGCTACACCTTC. Protein sequence: CASSIAGHPAGGYTF.

The gene calls are TRBV6-5 and TRBJ2-7; 7 bases are shared with TRBD1. Germline trimming cut 5 bases from V and 2 bases from J; bases unmatched to any gene: 9. Germline assignment: CDR1 MNHEY and CDR2 SVGAGI. This CDR3 comprises 15 residues. The CDR3 DNA sequence: TGTGCCAGCAGTACGGACGGGACAGCAACCTACGAGCAGTACTTC. This encodes CASSTDGTATYEQYF.

The chain is built from TRBV19 and TRBJ1-4; D is perhaps TRBD1 (6 bases). The V gene lost 6 bases and the J gene lost 4 bases, with 15 bases spanning the gap. Germline V gene sequence: CDR1 LNHDA, CDR2 SQIVND (reference sequence). The CDR3 is 15 residues long. In DNA form, the CDR3 reads TGTGCCAGTAGCGCGAGGGGGGGGCTTAATGAAAAACTGTTTTTT. Amino acid sequence: CASSARGGLNEKLFF.

The chain combines TRBV19 with TRBJ1-3; no definite D call. The CDR3 length is 14 residues. Trimming cost V 6 bases and J 0 bases, with 9 bases left between them. Germline assignment: CDR1 LNHDA and CDR2 SQIVND (reference sequence). This chain's CDR3 is CASSLYSSGNTIYF. As DNA, the CDR3 is TGTGCCAGTAGCTTATACAGCTCTGGAAACACCATATATTTT. Full variable domain (rest looked up from reference TRBV19 and TRBJ1-3): DGGITQSPKYLFRKEGQNVTLSCEQNLNHDAMYWYRQDPGQGLRLIYYSQIVNDFQKGDIAEGYSVSREKKESFPLTVTSAQKNPTAFYLCASSLYSSGNTIYFGEGSWLTVV.

V gene TRBV2 combines with J gene TRBJ1-1; 7 bases are shared with TRBD1. CDR1 is SNHLY, CDR2 FYNNEI, per germline. J was trimmed by 0 bases and V by 2 bases; bases with no gene match: 6. There are 16 residues in the CDR3. CDR3 DNA sequence: TGTGCCAGCAGTGAATGGGACAGACAATTGAACACTGAAGCTTTCTTT. Its protein product is CASSEWDRQLNTEAFF.

This chain joins TRBV29-1 and TRBJ2-5; 7 bases are a match to TRBD1. The last part of the DNA fits TRBJ2-7 better; the J call may be wrong. Looked up from germline, CDR1 is SQVTM and CDR2 is ANQGSEA. This CDR3 has 12 residues. CDR3 loop: CSGKTGNYEQYF. CDR3 nucleotides: TGCAGCGGGAAGACAGGGAACTACGAGCAGTACTTC.

The genes are TRBV11-2 and TRBJ2-7, with 7 nucleotides matching TRBD1. Losses at the gene ends were 5 bases for V and 0 bases for J; bases not matched to a gene: 4. Germline V CDR1 and CDR2: SGHAT, FQNNGV. The CDR3 is 14 amino acids. This CDR3 reads CASSPGTVSYEQYF. In DNA form, the CDR3 reads TGTGCCAGCAGCCCTGGGACAGTCTCCTACGAGCAGTACTTC.

The genes are TRBV11-2 and TRBJ2-7, with 8 bases matching TRBD1. Germline V gives CDR1 SGHAT, CDR2 FQNNGV. This CDR3 spans 15 amino acids. Trimming removed 5 bases from V and 2 bases from J; junction bases left unmatched: 8. CDR3 region: CASSVGTGYTYEQYF. The CDR3, as DNA: TGTGCCAGCAGCGTCGGGACAGGCTACACCTACGAGCAGTACTTC.

This chain uses TRBV27 with TRBJ1-2; D remains unclear. The CDR3 is 15 amino acids. Germline loops: CDR1 MNHEY, CDR2 SMNVEV (reference sequence). V lost 4 bases and J lost 8, with 20 bases in between. The CDR3 DNA reads as TGTGCCAGCAGTTCCCTGAACGGAAGGGTGGGCGGCTACACCTTC. Translation gives CASSSLNGRVGGYTF.